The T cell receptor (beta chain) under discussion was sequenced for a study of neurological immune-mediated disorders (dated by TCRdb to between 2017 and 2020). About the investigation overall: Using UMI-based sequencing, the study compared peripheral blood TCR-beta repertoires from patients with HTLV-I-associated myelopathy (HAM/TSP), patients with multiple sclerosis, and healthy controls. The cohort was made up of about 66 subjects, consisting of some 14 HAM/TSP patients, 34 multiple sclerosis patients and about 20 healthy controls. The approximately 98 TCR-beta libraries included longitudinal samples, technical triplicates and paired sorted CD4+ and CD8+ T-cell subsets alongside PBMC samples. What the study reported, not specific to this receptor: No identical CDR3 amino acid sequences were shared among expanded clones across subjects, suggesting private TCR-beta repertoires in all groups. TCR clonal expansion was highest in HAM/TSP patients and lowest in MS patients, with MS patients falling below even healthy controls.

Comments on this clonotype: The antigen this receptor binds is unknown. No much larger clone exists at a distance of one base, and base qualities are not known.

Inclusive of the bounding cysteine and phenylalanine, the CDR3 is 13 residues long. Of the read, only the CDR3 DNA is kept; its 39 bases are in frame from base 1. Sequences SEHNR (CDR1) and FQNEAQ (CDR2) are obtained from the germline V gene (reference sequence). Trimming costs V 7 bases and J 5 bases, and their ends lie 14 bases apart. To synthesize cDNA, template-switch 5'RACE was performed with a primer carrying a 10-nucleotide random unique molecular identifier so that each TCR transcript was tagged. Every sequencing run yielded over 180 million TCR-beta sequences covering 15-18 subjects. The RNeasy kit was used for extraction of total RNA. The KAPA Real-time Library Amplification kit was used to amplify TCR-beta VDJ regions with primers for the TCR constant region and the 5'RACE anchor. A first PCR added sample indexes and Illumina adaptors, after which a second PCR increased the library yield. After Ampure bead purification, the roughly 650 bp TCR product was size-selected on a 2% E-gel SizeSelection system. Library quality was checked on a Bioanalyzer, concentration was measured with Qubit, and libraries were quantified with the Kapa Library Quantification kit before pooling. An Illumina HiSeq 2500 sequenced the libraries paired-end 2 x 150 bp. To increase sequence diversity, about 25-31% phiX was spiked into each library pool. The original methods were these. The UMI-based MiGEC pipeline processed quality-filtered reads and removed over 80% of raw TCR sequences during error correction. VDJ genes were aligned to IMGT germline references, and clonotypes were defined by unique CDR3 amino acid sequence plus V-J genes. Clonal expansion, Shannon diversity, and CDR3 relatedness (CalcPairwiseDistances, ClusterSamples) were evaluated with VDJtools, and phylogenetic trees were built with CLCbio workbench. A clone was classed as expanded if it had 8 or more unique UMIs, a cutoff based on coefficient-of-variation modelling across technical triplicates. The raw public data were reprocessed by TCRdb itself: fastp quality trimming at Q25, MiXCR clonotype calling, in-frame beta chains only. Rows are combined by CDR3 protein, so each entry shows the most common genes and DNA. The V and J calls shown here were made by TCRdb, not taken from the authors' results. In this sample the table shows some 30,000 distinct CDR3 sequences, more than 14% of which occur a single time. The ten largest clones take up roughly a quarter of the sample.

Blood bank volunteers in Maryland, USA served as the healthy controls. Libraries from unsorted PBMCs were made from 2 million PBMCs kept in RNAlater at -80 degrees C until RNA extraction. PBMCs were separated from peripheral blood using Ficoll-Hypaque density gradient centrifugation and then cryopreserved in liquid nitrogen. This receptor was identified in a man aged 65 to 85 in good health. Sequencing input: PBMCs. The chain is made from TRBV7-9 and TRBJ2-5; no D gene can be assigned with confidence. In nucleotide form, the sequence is TGTGCCAGCACCCCCCGGATTGGGGAGACCCAGTACTTC. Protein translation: CASTPRIGETQYF.